The 6 T cell receptor beta chains below come from one sample, sequenced in a study of read filtering for tumor transcriptome and immune sequencing. This library used approximately 0.4 ug RNA and molecular barcoded adaptors spanning alpha/delta and beta/gamma chains. MiXCR was run by TCRdb on the reads, yielding one entry per CDR3 protein. Among fewer than 30,000 distinct CDR3 sequences listed, 20% were seen once. Material: a population of CD138-negative cells sorted from bone marrow. All receptors derive from a donor aged 40 or older with multiple myeloma.

This clonotype was recorded many times. The chain has TRBV19 and TRBJ1-1, with D possibly being TRBD1 (5 bases). V lost 3 bases and J lost 5, with 13 bases in between. CDR1 LNHDA and CDR2 SQIVND come from the germline V gene (reference sequence). There are 14 residues in the CDR3. The CDR3 sequence is CASSIQDKGTEAFF. The DNA of the CDR3 is TGTGCCAGTAGTATCCAGGATAAGGGGACTGAAGCTTTCTTT.

There are many counts of this clonotype. The chain combines TRBV5-1 with TRBJ2-5; 8 bases match TRBD2. Germline trimming cut 0 bases from V and 2 bases from J; bases unmatched to any gene: 3. Looked up from germline, CDR1 is SGHRS and CDR2 is YFSETQ. The CDR3 length is 15 residues. CDR3 nucleotide sequence: TGCGCCAGCAGCTTGGGGTCTAGCGGGCAAGAGACCCAGTACTTC. Amino acid sequence: CASSLGSSGQETQYF.

This clonotype was recorded many times. The chain carries TRBV5-4 and TRBJ2-2, with a tentative D call TRBD2 (6 bases). The germline gives CDR1 SGHNT, CDR2 YYREEE (reference sequence). CDR3 length: 16 amino acids. Deletions cut 0 bases from V and 2 bases from J, with 11 bases between. CDR3 in amino acids: CASSLAGGGNTGELFF. The CDR3 DNA reads TGTGCCAGCAGCTTGGCTGGGGGAGGAAACACCGGGGAGCTGTTTTTT. Supplemented by reference TRBV5-4 and TRBJ2-2, the full variable domain reads ETGVTQSPTHLIKTRGQQVTLRCSSQSGHNTVSWYQQALGQGPQFIFQYYREEENGRGNFPPRFSGLQFPNYSSELNVNALELDDSALYLCASSLAGGGNTGELFFGEGSRLTVL.

This clonotype was detected many times. The V gene is TRBV24-1, the J gene TRBJ2-5; D is uncertain. V was clipped by 1 base and J by 4 bases, with 6 bases between them. The CDR3 contains 13 residues. Germline V gene data show CDR1 as KGHDR and CDR2 as SFDVKD. CDR3 protein: CATSDFRGETQYF. DNA for the CDR3: TGTGCCACCAGTGATTTTCGTGGAGAGACCCAGTACTTC.

In this sample, this clonotype turned up many times. Germline is not matched at one junction end, which may reflect a read error. This chain joins TRBV7-2 and TRBJ2-1; D gene ambiguous. The CDR3 runs 14 residues. CDR1 is SGHTA and CDR2 is FQGNSA in the germline V gene. For the CDR3, the DNA is TGTGCCAGCAGCTTAGTCGGCTCCCACAATGAGCAGTTCTTC. Its protein product is CASSLVGSHNEQFF. Drawing the rest from reference TRBV7-2 and TRBJ2-1, the complete variable domain is GAGVSQSPSNKVTEKGKDVELRCDPISGHTALYWYRQSLGQGLEFLIYFQGNSAPDKSGLPSDRFSAERTGGSVSTLTIQRTQQEDSAVYLCASSLVGSHNEQFFGPGTRLTVL.

Many counts were recorded for this clonotype. CDR3 region: CAWTGNTGELFF. DNA of the CDR3: TGTGCCTGGACAGGGAACACCGGGGAGCTGTTTTTT. The genes are TRBV30 and TRBJ2-2, with D unclear. V was shortened by 4 bases and J by 1 base, with 4 bases between the two germline ends. This CDR3 contains 12 residues. CDR1 is GTSNPN and CDR2 is SVGIG in the germline V gene (reference sequence).